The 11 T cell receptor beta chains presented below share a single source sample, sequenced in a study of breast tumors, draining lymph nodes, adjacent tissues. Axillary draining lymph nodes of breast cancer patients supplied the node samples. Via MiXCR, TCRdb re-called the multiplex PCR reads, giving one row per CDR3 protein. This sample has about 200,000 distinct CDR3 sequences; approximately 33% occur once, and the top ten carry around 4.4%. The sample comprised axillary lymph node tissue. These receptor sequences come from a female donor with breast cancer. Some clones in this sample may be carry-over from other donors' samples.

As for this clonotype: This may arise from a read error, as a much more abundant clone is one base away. CDR3 residues: CASSGGATAGYGYTF. The CDR3 DNA reads TGTGCCAGCAGCGGGGGGGCCACGGCGGGATATGGCTACACCTTC. The genes are TRBV5-5 and TRBJ1-2; D might be TRBD1 (6 bases). This CDR3 spans 15 amino acids. Germline loops: CDR1 SGHKS, CDR2 YYEKEE (reference sequence). V lost 4 bases and J lost 5, with 18 bases in between.

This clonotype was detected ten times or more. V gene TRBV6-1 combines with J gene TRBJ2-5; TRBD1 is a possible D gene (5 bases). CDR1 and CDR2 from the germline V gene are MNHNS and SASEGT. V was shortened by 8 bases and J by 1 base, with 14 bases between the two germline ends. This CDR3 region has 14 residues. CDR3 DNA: TGTGCCAGCCAATCCTTGACAGCCCAAGAGACCCAGTACTTC. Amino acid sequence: CASQSLTAQETQYF.

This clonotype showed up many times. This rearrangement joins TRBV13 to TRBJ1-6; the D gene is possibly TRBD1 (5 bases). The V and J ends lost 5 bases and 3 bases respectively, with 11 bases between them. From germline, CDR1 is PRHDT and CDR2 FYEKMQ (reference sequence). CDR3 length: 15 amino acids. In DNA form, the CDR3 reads TGTGCCAGCAGCCCTGGCAGGGTCTATAATTCACCCCTCCACTTT. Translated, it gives CASSPGRVYNSPLHF.

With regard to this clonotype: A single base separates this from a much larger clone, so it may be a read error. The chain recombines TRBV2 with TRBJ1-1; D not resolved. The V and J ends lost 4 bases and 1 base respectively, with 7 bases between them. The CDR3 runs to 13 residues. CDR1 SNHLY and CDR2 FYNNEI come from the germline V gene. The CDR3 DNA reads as TGTGCCAGCAGTGGGTGGGGGAACACTGAAGCTTTCTTT. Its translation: CASSGWGNTEAFF.

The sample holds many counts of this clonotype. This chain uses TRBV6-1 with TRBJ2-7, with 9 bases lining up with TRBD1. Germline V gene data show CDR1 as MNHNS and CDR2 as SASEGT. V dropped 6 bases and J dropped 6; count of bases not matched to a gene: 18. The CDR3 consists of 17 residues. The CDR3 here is CASSPSPTGGAHSEQYF. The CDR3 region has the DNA TGTGCCAGCAGCCCAAGCCCTACAGGGGGCGCACATAGCGAGCAGTACTTC.

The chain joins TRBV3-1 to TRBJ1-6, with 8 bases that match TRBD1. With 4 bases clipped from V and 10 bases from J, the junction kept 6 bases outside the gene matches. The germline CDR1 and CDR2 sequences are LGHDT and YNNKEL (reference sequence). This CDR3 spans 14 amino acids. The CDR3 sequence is CASSPQGTGSPLHF. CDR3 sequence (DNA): TGTGCCAGCAGCCCTCAGGGGACAGGATCACCCCTCCACTTT.

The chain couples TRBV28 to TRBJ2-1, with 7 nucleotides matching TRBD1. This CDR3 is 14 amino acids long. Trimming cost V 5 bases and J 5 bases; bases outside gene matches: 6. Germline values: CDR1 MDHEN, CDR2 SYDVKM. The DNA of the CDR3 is TGTGCCAGCAGTCGACAGGGATTTAACAATGAGCAGTTCTTC. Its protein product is CASSRQGFNNEQFF.

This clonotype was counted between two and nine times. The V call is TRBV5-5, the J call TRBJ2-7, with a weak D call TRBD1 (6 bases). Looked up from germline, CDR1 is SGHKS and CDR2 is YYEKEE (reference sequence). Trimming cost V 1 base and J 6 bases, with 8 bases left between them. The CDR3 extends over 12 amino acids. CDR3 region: CASSLSGAEQYF. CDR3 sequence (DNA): TGTGCCAGCAGCTTGTCAGGGGCCGAGCAGTACTTC.

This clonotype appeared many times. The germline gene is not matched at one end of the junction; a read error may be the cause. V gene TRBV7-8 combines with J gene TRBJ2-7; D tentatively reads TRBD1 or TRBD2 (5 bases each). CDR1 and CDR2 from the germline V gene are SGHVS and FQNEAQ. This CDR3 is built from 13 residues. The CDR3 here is CASSLDIAGDHVF. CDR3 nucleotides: TGTGCCAGCAGCTTGGACATCGCGGGTGATCACGTCTTC.

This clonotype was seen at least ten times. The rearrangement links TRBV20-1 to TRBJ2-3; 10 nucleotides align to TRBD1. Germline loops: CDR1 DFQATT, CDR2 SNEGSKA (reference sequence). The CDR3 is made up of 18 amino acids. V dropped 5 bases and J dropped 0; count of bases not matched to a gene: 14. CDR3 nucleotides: TGCAGTGCTCTTCCGGGACAGGGGCCCTCCTATAGCACAGATACGCAGTATTTT. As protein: CSALPGQGPSYSTDTQYF.

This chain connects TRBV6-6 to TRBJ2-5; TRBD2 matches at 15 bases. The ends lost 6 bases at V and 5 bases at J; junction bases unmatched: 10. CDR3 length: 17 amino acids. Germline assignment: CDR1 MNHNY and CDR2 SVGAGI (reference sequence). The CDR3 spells CASRLGLAGGPFETQYF. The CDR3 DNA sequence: TGTGCCAGCAGACTGGGACTAGCGGGGGGACCGTTTGAGACCCAGTACTTC.